This T cell receptor beta chain emerged from a study of blood T cell repertoires in COVID-19 (dated by TCRdb to the early 2020s). For context, the study as a whole: The collaborator samples originated in the United States, Italy and Spain and spanned the acute and convalescent phases of COVID-19. The material from the prospective study consisted of cDNA or gDNA derived from T cells, B-cell-depleted T cells, or PBMCs. HLA class I and class II types, where available, came from metadata supplied by the sample provider rather than from assay-based typing. The dataset comprised deeply sampled blood TCRbeta repertoires from subjects exposed to, actively infected with, or recovered from COVID-19. Nearly every sample came with metadata listing a de-identified subject ID, COVID-19 status, age in years and sex. A freely available public database, intended as a resource for researchers studying the immune response to SARS-CoV-2, is where the repertoires were released. The samples were drawn from the first 160 participants of the ongoing ImmuneRACE study and from over 950 subjects provided by 6 global collaborators.

At one collaborating source in Seattle, patients were enrolled during active infection and were followed longitudinally through the course of disease. Whole blood was collected in K2EDTA tubes by collaborating institutions according to the institutions' own protocols. Collaborator samples were shipped for TCRbeta analysis as frozen whole blood, isolated PBMCs, or DNA extracted from either sample type. General study outcomes and caveats: The quantity of clinical and demographic metadata differed by source and by participant and was supplied without curation.

The CDR3 goes from the cysteine to the phenylalanine over 16 residues. Of all the DNA, just the CDR3 is kept, 48 bases in frame from base 1. Per the germline V gene (reference sequence), LNHDA is the CDR1 and SQIVND is the CDR2. Cut back by 4 bases and 7 bases, the V and J ends lie 19 bases apart. TCRbeta CDR3 regions were amplified from genomic DNA using the immunoSEQ Assay, a bias-controlled multiplex PCR. Turning to the authors' computational methods: Nucleated cell counts per sample were estimated from amplification of reference gene primers within the assay. To quantify the absolute abundance of each unique TCRbeta CDR3 rearrangement, sequence reads were collapsed and filtered. Productive Simpson clonality was computed per sample as the square root of Simpson's diversity index over productive rearrangements. As stored in TCRdb, this immuneACCESS dataset retains in-frame rearrangements with V and J assigned. A fraction of the clones does not appear; measured against another copy, unresolved V genes explain less than half of the discrepancy, and the remainder lacks a known reason. That table supplies the V and J calls and clone size; D and trimming were determined from the DNA. Present in this sample are approximately 480,000 clones, about 91% of which were seen just once. The biggest ten clones account for over 0.7% of the sample.

This clone was observed a single time. This receptor's antigen is unknown. Base quality data are lacking; no much larger clone is found one base away. Recombination linked TRBV19 to TRBJ1-4, with a tentative D gene TRBD1 over 5 matching bases. Sequenced material: peripheral blood. This receptor was obtained from a young man with COVID-19, enrolled during active disease. Read as DNA, the sequence is TGTGCCAGTAGTAGATCCCCCGGGGGAACAGTTGAAAAACTGTTTTTT. It translates to CASSRSPGGTVEKLFF. The full variable domain, with segments outside the CDR3 supplied by the reference TRBV19 and TRBJ1-4 proteins, appears as DGGITQSPKYLFRKEGQNVTLSCEQNLNHDAMYWYRQDPGQGLRLIYYSQIVNDFQKGDIAEGYSVSREKKESFPLTVTSAQKNPTAFYLCASSRSPGGTVEKLFFGSGTQLSVL.